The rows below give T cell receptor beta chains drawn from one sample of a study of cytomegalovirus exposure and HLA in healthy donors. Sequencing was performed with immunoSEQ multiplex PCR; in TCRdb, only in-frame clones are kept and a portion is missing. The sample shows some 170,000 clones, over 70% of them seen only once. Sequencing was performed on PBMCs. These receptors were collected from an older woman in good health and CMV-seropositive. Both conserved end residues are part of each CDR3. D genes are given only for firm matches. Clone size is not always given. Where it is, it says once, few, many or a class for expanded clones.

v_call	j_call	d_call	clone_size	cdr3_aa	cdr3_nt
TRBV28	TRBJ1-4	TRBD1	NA	CASSSGQGNEKLFF	TGTGCCAGCAGTTCAGGACAGGGTAATGAAAAACTGTTTTTT
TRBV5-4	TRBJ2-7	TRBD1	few	CASSFPRGTGNYEQYF	TGTGCCAGCAGCTTCCCGAGAGGGACAGGGAACTACGAGCAGTACTTC
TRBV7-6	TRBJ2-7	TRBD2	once	CASSLRGYEQYF	TGTGCCAGCAGCTTGCGGGGGTACGAGCAGTACTTC
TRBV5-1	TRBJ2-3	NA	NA	CASSQDTGSTDTQYF	TGCGCCAGCAGCCAAGACACAGGAAGCACAGATACGCAGTATTTT
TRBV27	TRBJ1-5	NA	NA	CASSRTGINQPQHF	TGTGCCAGCAGTCGTACAGGGATTAATCAGCCCCAGCATTTT
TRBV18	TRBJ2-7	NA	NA	CASSPQQDEQYF	TGTGCCAGCTCACCACAGCAGGACGAGCAGTACTTC
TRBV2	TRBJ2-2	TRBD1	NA	CASSRDRGTGELFF	TGTGCCAGCAGTCGGGACAGAGGAACCGGGGAGCTGTTTTTT
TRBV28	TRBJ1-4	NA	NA	CASSFRGGKLFF	TGTGCCAGCAGTTTTAGGGGGGGAAAACTGTTTTTT
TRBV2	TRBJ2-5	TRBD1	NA	CASSRDRGIETQYF	TGTGCCAGCAGCCGGGACAGGGGGATAGAGACCCAGTACTTC
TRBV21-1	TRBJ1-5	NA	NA	CASSKGGGGGVSNQPQHF	TGTGCCAGCAGCAAAGGGGGAGGGGGAGGGGTCAGCAATCAGCCCCAGCATTTT
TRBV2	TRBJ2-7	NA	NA	CASSPRYEQYF	TGTGCCAGCAGTCCTAGATACGAGCAGTACTTC
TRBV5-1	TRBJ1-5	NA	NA	CASSPGDNQPQHF	TGCGCCAGCAGCCCGGGGGACAATCAGCCCCAGCATTTT
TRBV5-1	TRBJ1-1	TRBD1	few	CASSSASQGGTEAFF	TGCGCCAGCAGTTCGGCATCACAGGGGGGCACTGAAGCTTTCTTT
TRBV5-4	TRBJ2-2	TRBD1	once	CASSSGGQGASGELFF	TGTGCCAGCAGCTCCGGGGGACAGGGGGCATCCGGGGAGCTGTTTTTT
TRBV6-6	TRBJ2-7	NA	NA	CASSSPGDEQYF	TGTGCCAGCAGTTCCCCGGGGGACGAGCAGTACTTC